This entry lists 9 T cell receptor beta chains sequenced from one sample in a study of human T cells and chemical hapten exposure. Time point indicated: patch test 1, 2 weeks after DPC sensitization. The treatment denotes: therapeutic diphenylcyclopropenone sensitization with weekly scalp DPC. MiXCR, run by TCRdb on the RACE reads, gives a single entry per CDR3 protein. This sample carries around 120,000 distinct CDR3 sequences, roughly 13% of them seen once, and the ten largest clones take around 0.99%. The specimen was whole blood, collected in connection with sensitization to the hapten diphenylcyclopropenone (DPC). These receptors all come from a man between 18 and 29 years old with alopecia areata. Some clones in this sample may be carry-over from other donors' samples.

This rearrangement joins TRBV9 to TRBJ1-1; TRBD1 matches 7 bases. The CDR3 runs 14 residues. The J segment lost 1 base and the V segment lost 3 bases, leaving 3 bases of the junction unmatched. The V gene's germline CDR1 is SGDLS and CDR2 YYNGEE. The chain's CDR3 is CASSEDRTNTEAFF. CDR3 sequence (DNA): TGTGCCAGCAGCGAGGACAGGACGAACACTGAAGCTTTCTTT.

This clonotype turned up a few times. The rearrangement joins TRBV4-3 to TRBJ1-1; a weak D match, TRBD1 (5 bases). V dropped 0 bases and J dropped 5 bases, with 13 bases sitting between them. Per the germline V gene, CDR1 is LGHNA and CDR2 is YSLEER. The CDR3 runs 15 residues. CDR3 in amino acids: CASSQDRGVGTEAFF. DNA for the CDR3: TGCGCCAGCAGCCAAGATAGAGGGGTCGGGACTGAAGCTTTCTTT.

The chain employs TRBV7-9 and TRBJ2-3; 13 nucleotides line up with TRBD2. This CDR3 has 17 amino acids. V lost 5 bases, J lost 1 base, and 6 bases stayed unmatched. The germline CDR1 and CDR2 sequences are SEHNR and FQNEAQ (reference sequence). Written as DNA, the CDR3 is TGTGCCAGCAGCGTTACTAGCGGGGGGGCCCGCACAGATACGCAGTATTTT. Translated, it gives CASSVTSGGARTDTQYF.

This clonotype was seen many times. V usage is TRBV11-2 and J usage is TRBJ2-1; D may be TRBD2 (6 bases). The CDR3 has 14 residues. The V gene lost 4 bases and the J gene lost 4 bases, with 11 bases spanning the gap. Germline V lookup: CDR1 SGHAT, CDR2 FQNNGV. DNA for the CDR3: TGTGCCAGCAGCTCGGAGGGAACGTACAATGAGCAGTTCTTC. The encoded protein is CASSSEGTYNEQFF.

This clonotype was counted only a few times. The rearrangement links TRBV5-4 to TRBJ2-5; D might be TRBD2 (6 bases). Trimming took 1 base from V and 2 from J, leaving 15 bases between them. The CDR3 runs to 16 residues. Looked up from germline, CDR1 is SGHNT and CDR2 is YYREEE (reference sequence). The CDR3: CASSLLGGATQETQYF. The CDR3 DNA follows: TGTGCCAGCAGCTTGTTAGGCGGGGCGACACAAGAGACCCAGTACTTC.

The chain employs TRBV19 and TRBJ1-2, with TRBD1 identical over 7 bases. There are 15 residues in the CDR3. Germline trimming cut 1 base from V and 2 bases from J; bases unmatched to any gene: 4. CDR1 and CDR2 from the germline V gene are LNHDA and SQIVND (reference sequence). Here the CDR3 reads CASSIAKQGNYGYTF. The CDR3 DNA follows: TGTGCCAGTAGTATAGCCAAACAGGGGAACTATGGCTACACCTTC.

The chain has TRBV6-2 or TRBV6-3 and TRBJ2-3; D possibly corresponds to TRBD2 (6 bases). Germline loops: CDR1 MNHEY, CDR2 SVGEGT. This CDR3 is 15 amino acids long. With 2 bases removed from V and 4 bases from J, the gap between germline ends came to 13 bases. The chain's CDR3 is CASSYTYGGPDTQYF. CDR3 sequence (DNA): TGTGCCAGCAGTTACACCTACGGGGGTCCAGATACGCAGTATTTT.

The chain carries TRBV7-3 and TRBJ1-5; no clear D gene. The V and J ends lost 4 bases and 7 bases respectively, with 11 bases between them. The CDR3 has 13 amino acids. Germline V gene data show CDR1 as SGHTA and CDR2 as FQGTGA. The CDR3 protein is CASSSGPRQPQHF. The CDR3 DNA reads TGTGCCAGCAGCTCCGGACCCAGACAGCCCCAGCATTTT. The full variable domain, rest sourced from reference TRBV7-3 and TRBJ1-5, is GAGVSQTPSNKVTEKGKYVELRCDPISGHTALYWYRQSLGQGPEFLIYFQGTGAADDSGLPNDRFFAVRPEGSVSTLKIQRTERGDSAVYLCASSSGPRQPQHFGDGTRLSIL.

For the CDR3, the DNA is TGTGCCAGCAGCCAAGTGGAGGGCTATGGCTACACCTTC. Translation gives CASSQVEGYGYTF. V is TRBV3-1 and J is TRBJ1-2, with D uncertain. Germline CDR1 and CDR2: LGHDT and YNNKEL (reference sequence). The CDR3 sequence is 13 residues long. The germline V and J ends were trimmed by 1 base and 4 bases, with 7 bases remaining between them.